This TCR beta chain was profiled in a study of T-cell memory formation after mild COVID-19. Findings of the study overall: Within pre-infection memory, some responding clones were found, suggesting cross-reactive memory joined.

TCRdb reanalysed the 5' RACE reads using MiXCR and keeps one entry per CDR3 protein. There are fewer than 150,000 distinct CDR3 sequences in the sample; 15% to 20% occur only once, and roughly 5.3% lies in the top ten. Notes on this clonotype: No antigen is known for it.

V dropped 5 bases and J dropped 6; count of bases not matched to a gene: 10. Per the germline V gene, CDR1 is MNHEY and CDR2 is SVGEGT. This CDR3 has 15 amino acids. The clonotype was recovered from a man between 18 and 29 years old who had mild COVID-19 (a few samples of this study predate the infection). Cell type and time point are not known. The sample taken for sequencing was PBMCs or a T cell subset sorted from them (not recorded which). This sequence joins TRBV6-2 or TRBV6-3 and TRBJ2-7; 10 bases agree with TRBD2. CDR3 residues: CASSIQGASGGEQYF. CDR3 DNA: TGTGCCAGCAGTATCCAAGGCGCTAGCGGGGGCGAGCAGTACTTC.